Sequencing of this T cell receptor (beta chain) was carried out in a study of blood T cell repertoires in COVID-19. As for the study in general: The United States, Italy and Spain supplied acute and convalescent COVID-19 samples. PBMCs, B-cell-depleted T cells, or T cells were the source of the cDNA or gDNA that made up the material.

The CDR3 spans 15 residues. CDR1 and CDR2 from the germline V gene are LNHDA and SQIVND (reference sequence). V was pared by 7 bases and J by 3 bases, with 5 bases of the junction left unmatched. Authors' methods: Counts of nucleated cells, estimated from reference gene primer amplification, were obtained. Profiling relied on immunoSEQ multiplex PCR, and the TCRdb table lists in-frame clones only, not all of them. V and J calls and clone size are copied from that table; D and trimming were computed from the DNA. The data hold 150,000 to 200,000 clones, with roughly four fifths observed a single time.

Material: peripheral blood. The chain employs TRBV19 and TRBJ2-5; 13 bases are shared with TRBD2. This sequence originates from a human donor in a cohort sampled during active COVID-19. CDR3 sequence reads: CASKPGTSGKETQYF. The CDR3, as DNA: TGTGCCAGTAAGCCCGGGACTAGCGGGAAAGAGACCCAGTACTTC.